The 29 T cell receptor beta chains given below trace back to one sample, sequenced in a study of shared clonotypes between healthy human individuals. Some clones are missing from TCRdb's copy, which holds only in-frame ones; the method was immunoSEQ multiplex PCR. The profile shows 740,000 or so clones, less than 80% of them singletons. The sample comprised memory CD4+ T cells sorted from blood. As to subset: CD45RA-negative fraction. The receptor source for this set is a woman in her thirties in good health.

The rearrangement uses TRBV29-1 and TRBJ2-3; TRBD1 matches at 8 bases. CDR1 and CDR2 (germline): SQVTM, ANQGSEA. This CDR3 contains 16 residues. With 2 bases clipped from V and 3 bases from J, the junction kept 10 bases outside the gene matches. The CDR3 DNA is TGCAGCGTTGAATCGGCTACGGACAGGGAGACAGATACGCAGTATTTT. It is translated as CSVESATDRETDTQYF.

The chain joins TRBV7-6 to TRBJ1-3; 8 bases are a match to TRBD1. V dropped 0 bases and J dropped 7; count of bases not matched to a gene: 5. Germline V gives CDR1 SGHVS, CDR2 FNYEAQ. This CDR3 has 15 residues. This CDR3 is CASSLAPGGRNTIYF. The CDR3 DNA reads TGTGCCAGCAGCTTAGCCCCAGGGGGCAGGAACACCATATATTTT.

This clone has ten or more counts. The rearrangement joins TRBV6-5 to TRBJ1-2; D uncertain. There are 12 residues in the CDR3. CDR1 MNHEY and CDR2 SVGAGI come from the germline V gene. The V end was cut by 6 bases, the J end by 5 bases, with 10 bases between. The CDR3 loop is CASSLSGYGYTF. CDR3 DNA: TGTGCCAGCAGCCTGTCGGGATATGGCTACACCTTC.

This CDR3 is CASSPDQGAFNGYTF. CDR3 in DNA: TGTGCCAGCTCACCCGACCAGGGGGCGTTCAATGGCTACACCTTC. V and J are TRBV18 and TRBJ1-2; 8 bases are shared with TRBD1. The CDR3 loop spans 15 amino acids. V shed 3 bases and J 6 bases; nucleotides not matched to a gene: 9. In germline, CDR1 is KGHSH, CDR2 LQKENI.

This sequence joins TRBV7-2 and TRBJ1-2; no clear D gene. CDR3 length: 15 residues. The V and J ends lost 0 bases and 0 bases respectively, with 8 bases between them. Germline CDR1 SGHTA, CDR2 FQGNSA. CDR3 loop: CASSLAYGANYGYTF. The CDR3 nucleotides read TGTGCCAGCAGCTTAGCATACGGAGCTAACTATGGCTACACCTTC.

The J gene is TRBJ1-1, the V gene TRBV6-5; D is uncertain. This CDR3 comprises 14 residues. CDR1 is MNHEY and CDR2 is SVGAGI in the germline V gene. Trimming removed 2 bases at V and 4 bases at J, with 11 bases between. The CDR3, as DNA: TGTGCCAGCAGTTACAAGGGTCCGGGCACTGAAGCTTTCTTT. Encoded protein: CASSYKGPGTEAFF.

The rearrangement joins TRBV28 to TRBJ2-1; TRBD2 matches 10 bases. The CDR3 has 18 residues. In germline, CDR1 is MDHEN, CDR2 SYDVKM. V lost 4 bases, J lost 1 base, and 10 bases stayed unmatched. The DNA for the CDR3 is TGTGCCAGCAGTTCCTGGACTAGCGGTCCACGGTCCTACAATGAGCAGTTCTTC. Amino acid sequence: CASSSWTSGPRSYNEQFF.

The rearrangement uses TRBV5-4 and TRBJ2-1, with 13 nucleotides matching TRBD2. CDR1 and CDR2 (germline): SGHNT, YYREEE (reference sequence). V was clipped by 3 bases and J by 6 bases; unmatched bases: 3. This CDR3 region has 15 residues. CDR3 nucleotide sequence: TGTGCCAGCAGCTCACTAGCGGGAGGGGTCAATGAGCAGTTCTTC. This codes for CASSSLAGGVNEQFF. The variable domain in full, completed from reference TRBV5-4 and TRBJ2-1, reads ETGVTQSPTHLIKTRGQQVTLRCSSQSGHNTVSWYQQALGQGPQFIFQYYREEENGRGNFPPRFSGLQFPNYSSELNVNALELDDSALYLCASSSLAGGVNEQFFGPGTRLTVL.

This clone was seen a few times. The V gene is TRBV27, the J gene TRBJ2-7; TRBD1 matches at 7 bases. Per germline, CDR1 MNHEY and CDR2 SMNVEV (reference sequence). Trimming at V came to 2 bases and at J to 0 bases, leaving 7 bases not matched to a gene. CDR3 length equals 16 residues. This CDR3 is CASSLETGTVSYEQYF. For the CDR3, the DNA is TGTGCCAGCAGTTTAGAAACCGGGACAGTCTCCTACGAGCAGTACTTC.

The chain combines TRBV19 with TRBJ2-3; 7 bases map to TRBD2. Trimming at V came to 2 bases and at J to 4 bases, leaving 3 bases not matched to a gene. CDR1 is LNHDA, CDR2 SQIVND, per germline (reference sequence). The CDR3 runs 14 residues. DNA of the CDR3: TGTGCCAGTAGTATAAGGCGGGAGTCAGATACGCAGTATTTT. Protein sequence: CASSIRRESDTQYF. The entire variable domain, with the rest obtained from reference TRBV19 and TRBJ2-3, is as follows: DGGITQSPKYLFRKEGQNVTLSCEQNLNHDAMYWYRQDPGQGLRLIYYSQIVNDFQKGDIAEGYSVSREKKESFPLTVTSAQKNPTAFYLCASSIRRESDTQYFGPGTRLTVL.

In the case of this clone: The sample has other DNA sequences that encode this CDR3 too. CDR3 DNA sequence: TGTGCCAGCAGTTTGCAGAATCAGCCCCAGCATTTT. Translated, it gives CASSLQNQPQHF. The V call is TRBV28, the J call TRBJ1-5; D unresolved. There are 12 residues in the CDR3. Germline CDR1 and CDR2: MDHEN and SYDVKM. The V end lost 3 bases, the J end lost 4 bases, and 4 bases lay between the germline ends.

The chain is built from TRBV5-1 and TRBJ2-1; 10 bases line up with TRBD2. The CDR3 runs to 19 residues. Per the germline V gene, CDR1 is SGHRS and CDR2 is YFSETQ. Trimming took 5 bases from V and 1 from J; bases not matched to a gene: 15. CDR3 residues: CASREGASGRLSSYNEQFF. Here the CDR3 DNA reads TGCGCCAGCAGAGAGGGGGCTAGCGGGAGACTGAGTTCCTACAATGAGCAGTTCTTC.

This clone was recorded once. The chain joins TRBV5-1 to TRBJ1-2; 10 bases line up with TRBD1. Germline V gene sequence: CDR1 SGHRS, CDR2 YFSETQ. V lost 3 bases and J lost 5; bases outside the gene matches: 4. This CDR3 has 14 amino acids. CDR3 region: CASSSGQGEYGYTF. The CDR3 region has the DNA TGCGCCAGCAGCTCCGGACAGGGGGAATATGGCTACACCTTC.

The chain employs TRBV7-5 and TRBJ2-3; the table's D call TRBD2 went unverified against the DNA. TRBV7-5 is flagged as a pseudogene. The CDR3 spans 14 residues. CDR3 residues: CASTAGLAAYVGYF. In DNA form, the CDR3 reads TGTGCCAGCACAGCGGGGCTAGCGGCCTACGTGGGGTATTTT.

In its sample, this clone was seen once. The V call is TRBV28, the J call TRBJ2-1; 9 bases match TRBD2. The V and J ends lost 2 bases and 5 bases, in that order; junction bases with no gene match: 7. CDR1 and CDR2 from the germline V gene are MDHEN and SYDVKM. This CDR3 has 16 amino acids. CDR3 protein: CASSLPGLAGNNEQFF. The CDR3 nucleotides read TGTGCCAGCAGTTTACCTGGTCTAGCGGGGAACAATGAGCAGTTCTTC.

V gene TRBV5-1 combines with J gene TRBJ1-1, with D possibly TRBD1 on 5 matching bases. V shed 5 bases and J shed 10 bases, with 15 bases lying between them. There are 12 residues in the CDR3. CDR1 is SGHRS, CDR2 YFSETQ, per germline. The CDR3 is CASSSDRGGAFF. The CDR3, as DNA: TGCGCCAGCAGTTCGGACCGGGGGGGAGCTTTCTTT.

The chain carries TRBV9 and TRBJ2-6; 10 bases line up with TRBD1. Germline V lookup: CDR1 SGDLS, CDR2 YYNGEE. The CDR3 is 18 residues long. J gave up 1 base and V 4 bases, and 8 bases lay outside the gene matches. CDR3 region: CASSLRQGARSGANVLTF. For the CDR3, the DNA is TGTGCCAGCAGCTTAAGACAGGGGGCGCGTTCTGGGGCCAACGTCCTGACTTTC.

The DNA for the CDR3 is TGTGCCAGCAGTGACTTCGGCGGGTTCAGCACAGATACGCAGTATTTT. Translating gives CASSDFGGFSTDTQYF. The genes are TRBV6-4 and TRBJ2-3; TRBD2 is a possible D gene (5 bases). Germline V lookup: CDR1 MRHNA, CDR2 SNTAGT. There are 16 residues in the CDR3. Trimming removed 1 base from V and 0 bases from J, with 11 bases in between.

The chain couples TRBV7-3 to TRBJ2-2; D may be TRBD2 (5 bases). V was trimmed by 4 bases and J by 2 bases, leaving 11 bases between them. This CDR3 contains 15 residues. Germline CDR1 and CDR2: SGHTA and FQGTGA. The CDR3 loop is CASSSSGLNTGELFF. CDR3 DNA: TGTGCCAGCAGCTCGTCCGGACTTAACACCGGGGAGCTGTTTTTT.

The chain uses TRBV6-1 and TRBJ1-2, with D uncertain. The length of the CDR3 is 13 residues. Looked up from germline, CDR1 is MNHNS and CDR2 is SASEGT. V was pared by 5 bases and J by 5 bases, with 12 bases between. In DNA, the CDR3 is TGTGCCAGCAGTCCGACGGACCTTTATGGCTACACCTTC. Its protein is CASSPTDLYGYTF.

The rearrangement joins TRBV25-1 to TRBJ2-7, with D possibly matching TRBD1 (6 bases). Per germline, CDR1 MGHDK and CDR2 SYGVNS. The V gene lost 4 bases and the J gene lost 3 bases, with 10 bases spanning the gap. The CDR3 is 13 amino acids. The CDR3 DNA follows: TGTGCCAGCAGTGGCGAAGGGGGCTACGAGCAGTACTTC. Its protein product is CASSGEGGYEQYF.

This clone has at least ten counts. The CDR3 DNA sequence: TGTGCCAGCAGCTTAGTCCTATGGGCTGAGTCCCCCTACGAGCAGTACTTC. Protein: CASSLVLWAESPYEQYF. V and J are TRBV7-2 and TRBJ2-7, with D unclear. Trimming left V 1 base short and J 2 bases short, with 18 bases between. The CDR3 has 17 amino acids. Germline CDR1 is SGHTA and CDR2 is FQGNSA.

The V call is TRBV7-8, the J call TRBJ2-7, with unresolved D. In germline, CDR1 is SGHVS, CDR2 FQNEAQ. V lost 1 base and J lost 0, with 7 bases in between. This CDR3 region has 14 residues. CDR3 sequence: CASSLVADSYEQYF. As DNA, the CDR3 is TGTGCCAGCAGCTTAGTTGCCGACTCCTACGAGCAGTACTTC.

The chain joins TRBV28 to TRBJ1-5; 9 positions match TRBD1. Germline loops: CDR1 MDHEN, CDR2 SYDVKM. The trim removed 5 bases at V and 4 bases at J, leaving 18 bases unmatched. The CDR3 contains 19 residues. The DNA of the CDR3 is TGTGCCAGCAGTCATTCGCTGATGACCGGGACAGGGTCGAATCAGCCCCAGCATTTT. The encoded protein is CASSHSLMTGTGSNQPQHF.

The chain recombines TRBV27 with TRBJ1-1, with D unclear. The CDR3 covers 12 residues. Deletions cut 10 bases from V and 3 bases from J, with 12 bases between. From germline, CDR1 is MNHEY and CDR2 SMNVEV (reference sequence). The CDR3 coding sequence is TGTGCCAAGACGACGGGTCACACTGAAGCTTTCTTT. It encodes CAKTTGHTEAFF.

V usage is TRBV19 and J usage is TRBJ1-2; perhaps TRBD1 as D (5 bases). The CDR3 consists of 14 residues. V was clipped by 7 bases and J by 4 bases, with 16 bases between them. CDR1 is LNHDA, CDR2 SQIVND, per germline (reference sequence). The CDR3: CASTKTAGGYGYTF. CDR3 nucleotide sequence: TGTGCCAGTACGAAGACAGCTGGAGGCTATGGCTACACCTTC.

This clone appeared many times. The chain has TRBV5-1 and TRBJ2-7; D remains unclear. This CDR3 spans 11 amino acids. V was shortened by 4 bases and J by 0 bases, with 2 bases between the two germline ends. CDR1 SGHRS and CDR2 YFSETQ come from the germline V gene. The CDR3 bases are TGCGCCAGCAGCACCTCCTACGAGCAGTACTTC. It yields the protein CASSTSYEQYF.

V usage is TRBV18 and J usage is TRBJ2-5, with a tentative D call TRBD2 (6 bases). This CDR3 spans 17 amino acids. The ends were cut back, 5 bases at V and 2 bases at J, with 21 bases in the middle. Germline CDR1 reads KGHSH; CDR2 reads LQKENI. The chain's CDR3 is CASSGDFRGRGQETQYF. For the CDR3, the DNA is TGTGCCAGCTCAGGGGACTTTAGAGGCCGGGGTCAAGAGACCCAGTACTTC.

In this sample, this clone turned up a few times. V gene TRBV5-4 combines with J gene TRBJ2-1; the match to TRBD2 covers 7 bases. With V trimmed by 0 bases and J by 8 bases, 11 bases remained unmatched. CDR1 SGHNT and CDR2 YYREEE come from the germline V gene (reference sequence). The CDR3 loop spans 16 amino acids. The CDR3 loop reads CASSLGGTTRLDEQFF. As DNA, the CDR3 is TGTGCCAGCAGCTTGGGCGGGACTACCCGCTTAGATGAGCAGTTCTTC.